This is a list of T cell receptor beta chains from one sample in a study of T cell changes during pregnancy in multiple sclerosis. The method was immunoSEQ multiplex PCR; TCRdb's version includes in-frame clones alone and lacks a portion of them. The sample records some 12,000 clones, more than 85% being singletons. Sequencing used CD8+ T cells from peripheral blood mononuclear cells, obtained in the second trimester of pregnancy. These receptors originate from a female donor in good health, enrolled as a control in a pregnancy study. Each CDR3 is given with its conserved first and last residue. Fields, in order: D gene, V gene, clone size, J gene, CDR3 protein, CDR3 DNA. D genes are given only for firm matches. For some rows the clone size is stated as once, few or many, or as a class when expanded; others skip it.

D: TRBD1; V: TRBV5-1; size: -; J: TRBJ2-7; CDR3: CASSLIGTGGYEQYF; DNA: TGCGCCAGCAGCTTGATTGGGACAGGGGGCTACGAGCAGTACTTC
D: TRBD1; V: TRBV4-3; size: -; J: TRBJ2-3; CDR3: CASSQEWGQGADTQYF; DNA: TGCGCCAGCAGCCAAGAGTGGGGACAGGGGGCAGATACGCAGTATTTT
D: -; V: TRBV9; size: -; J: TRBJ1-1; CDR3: CASGVSRQGYTEAFF; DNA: TGTGCCAGCGGCGTATCAAGGCAGGGGTACACTGAAGCTTTCTTT
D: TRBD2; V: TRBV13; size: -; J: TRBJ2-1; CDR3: CASSSRLAGGQSSYNEQFF; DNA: TGTGCCAGCAGCTCCCGACTAGCGGGGGGCCAAAGCTCCTACAATGAGCAGTTCTTC
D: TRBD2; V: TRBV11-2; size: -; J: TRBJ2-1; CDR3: CASSFTGRARNEQFF; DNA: TGTGCCAGCAGCTTTACCGGGAGGGCTCGTAATGAGCAGTTCTTC
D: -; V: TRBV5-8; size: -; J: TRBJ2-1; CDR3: CASSLGWATYNEQFF; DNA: TGTGCCAGCAGCTTGGGCTGGGCCACCTACAATGAGCAGTTCTTC
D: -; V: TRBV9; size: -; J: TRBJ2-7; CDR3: CASSVGSKRIPYEQYF; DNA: TGTGCCAGCAGCGTGGGCTCAAAGCGGATACCCTACGAGCAGTACTTC
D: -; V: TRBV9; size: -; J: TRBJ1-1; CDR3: CASSVEAGGDTEAFF; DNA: TGTGCCAGCAGCGTAGAAGCGGGGGGGGACACTGAAGCTTTCTTT
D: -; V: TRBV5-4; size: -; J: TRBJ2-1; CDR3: CASRRDSHEQFF; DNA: TGTGCCAGCAGACGGGACTCTCATGAGCAGTTCTTC
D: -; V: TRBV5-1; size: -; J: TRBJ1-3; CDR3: CASSLNQAGAGNTIYF; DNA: TGCGCCAGCAGCTTAAACCAGGCCGGCGCTGGAAACACCATATATTTT
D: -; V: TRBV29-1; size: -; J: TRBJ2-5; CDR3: CSVEQIGQQETQYF; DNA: TGCAGCGTTGAACAGATTGGGCAGCAAGAGACCCAGTACTTC
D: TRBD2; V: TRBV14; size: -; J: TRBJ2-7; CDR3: CASSQDHKAGGLYEQYF; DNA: TGTGCCAGCAGCCAAGATCACAAAGCGGGGGGGCTATACGAGCAGTACTTC
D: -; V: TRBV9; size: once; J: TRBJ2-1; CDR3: CASSSSGVSTEQFF; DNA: TGTGCCAGCAGCTCCTCCGGGGTCTCCACTGAGCAGTTCTTC
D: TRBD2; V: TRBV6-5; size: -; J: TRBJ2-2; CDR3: CASSYSREGNTGELFF; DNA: TGTGCCAGCAGTTACTCGAGGGAGGGGAACACCGGGGAGCTGTTTTTT
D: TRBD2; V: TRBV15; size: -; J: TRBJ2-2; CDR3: CATSRRRRGAKTGELFF; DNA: TGTGCCACCAGCAGACGGCGGCGGGGGGCGAAGACCGGGGAGCTGTTTTTT
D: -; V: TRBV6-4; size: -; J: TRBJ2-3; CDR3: CASSDSTDSSTDTQYF; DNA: TGTGCCAGCAGTGACTCGACGGACAGCAGCACAGATACGCAGTATTTT
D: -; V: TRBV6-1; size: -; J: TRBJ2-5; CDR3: CASSEGLLRGQETQYF; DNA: TGTGCCAGCAGTGAAGGGCTCCTTCGCGGGCAAGAGACCCAGTACTTC
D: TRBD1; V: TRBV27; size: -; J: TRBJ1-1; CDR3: CASSLFRGDTEAFF; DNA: TGTGCCAGCAGTTTATTCAGGGGGGACACTGAAGCTTTCTTT
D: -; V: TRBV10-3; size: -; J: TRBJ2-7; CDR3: CAITKEGSPYEQYF; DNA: TGTGCCATCACCAAGGAGGGATCCCCCTACGAGCAGTACTTC
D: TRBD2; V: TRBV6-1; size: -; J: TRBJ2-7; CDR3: CASSEEGGGAFEQYF; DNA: TGTGCCAGCAGTGAAGAAGGCGGGGGGGCCTTCGAGCAGTACTTC
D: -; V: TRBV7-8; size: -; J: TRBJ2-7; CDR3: CASSSRTALGEQYF; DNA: TGTGCCAGCAGCTCCCGAACAGCCCTTGGCGAGCAGTACTTC
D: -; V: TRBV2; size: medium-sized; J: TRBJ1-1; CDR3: CASSEVWEGATEAFF; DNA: TGTGCCAGCAGTGAAGTTTGGGAGGGTGCCACTGAAGCTTTCTTT
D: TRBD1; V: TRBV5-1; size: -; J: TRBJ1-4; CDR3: CASSWETGPGEKLFF; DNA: TGCGCCAGCAGCTGGGAGACAGGGCCTGGGGAAAAACTGTTTTTT
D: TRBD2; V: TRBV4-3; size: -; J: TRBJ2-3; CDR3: CASSQPFRTSGGEDTQYF; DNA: TGCGCCAGCAGCCAACCTTTCCGGACTAGCGGGGGGGAAGATACGCAGTATTTT
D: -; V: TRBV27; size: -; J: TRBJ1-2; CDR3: CASKSGFYGYTF; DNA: TGTGCCAGCAAATCGGGGTTCTATGGCTACACCTTC
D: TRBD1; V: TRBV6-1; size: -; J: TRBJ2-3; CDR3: CASSESTGGTDTQYF; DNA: TGTGCCAGCAGTGAATCGACAGGGGGCACAGATACGCAGTATTTT
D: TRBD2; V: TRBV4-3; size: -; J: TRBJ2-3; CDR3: CASSQTLAGVTDTQYF; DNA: TGCGCCAGCAGCCAAACCCTAGCGGGGGTGACAGATACGCAGTATTTT
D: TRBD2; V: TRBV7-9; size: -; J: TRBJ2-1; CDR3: CASSLVGLAYNEQFF; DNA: TGTGCCAGCAGCTTAGTGGGACTAGCCTACAATGAGCAGTTCTTC
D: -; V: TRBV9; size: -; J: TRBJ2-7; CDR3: CASSVGGDPREQYF; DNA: TGTGCCAGCAGCGTAGGGGGGGACCCTCGGGAGCAGTACTTC
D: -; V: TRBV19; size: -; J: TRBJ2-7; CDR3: CASSMSRTPPYEQYF; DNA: TGTGCCAGTAGTATGAGTAGGACTCCACCCTACGAGCAGTACTTC
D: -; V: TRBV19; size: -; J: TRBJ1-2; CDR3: CASSIRRDGGADGYTF; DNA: TGTGCCAGTAGTATTAGGAGGGACGGGGGGGCTGATGGCTACACCTTC
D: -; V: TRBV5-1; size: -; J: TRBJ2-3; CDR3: CASSLEAGRTDTQYF; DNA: TGCGCCAGCAGCTTGGAGGCGGGGAGGACAGATACGCAGTATTTT
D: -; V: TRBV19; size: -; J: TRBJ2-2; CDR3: CASIFGNTGELFF; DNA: TGTGCCAGTATCTTCGGGAACACCGGGGAGCTGTTTTTT
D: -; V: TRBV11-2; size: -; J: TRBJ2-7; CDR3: CASSLGRGQREQYF; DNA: TGTGCCAGCAGCTTAGGTCGGGGACAAAGAGAGCAGTACTTC
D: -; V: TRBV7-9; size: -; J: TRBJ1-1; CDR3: CASSSGGFEAFF; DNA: TGTGCCAGCAGCTCCGGGGGGTTTGAAGCTTTCTTT
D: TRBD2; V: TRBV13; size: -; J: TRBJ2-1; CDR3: CASRGLAEGDNEQFF; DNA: TGTGCCAGCCGGGGACTAGCGGAGGGGGACAATGAGCAGTTCTTC
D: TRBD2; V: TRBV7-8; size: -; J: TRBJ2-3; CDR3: CASSATGGRAGTDTQYF; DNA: TGTGCCAGCAGCGCAACTGGCGGGAGGGCCGGGACAGATACGCAGTATTTT
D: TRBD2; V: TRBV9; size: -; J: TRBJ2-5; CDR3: CASSTSGGEETQYF; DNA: TGTGCCAGCAGCACTAGCGGGGGGGAAGAGACCCAGTACTTC
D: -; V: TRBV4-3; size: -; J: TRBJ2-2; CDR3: CASSQERGLVRDWTGELFF; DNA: TGCGCCAGCAGCCAAGAGCGCGGGTTGGTGAGGGACTGGACCGGGGAGCTGTTTTTT
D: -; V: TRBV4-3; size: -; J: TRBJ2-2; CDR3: CASSHVQDSRTGELFF; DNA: TGCGCCAGCAGCCACGTTCAGGACAGTCGCACCGGGGAGCTGTTTTTT
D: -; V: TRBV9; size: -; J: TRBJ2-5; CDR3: CASSVEGGETQYF; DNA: TGTGCCAGCAGCGTAGAGGGGGGGGAGACCCAGTACTTC
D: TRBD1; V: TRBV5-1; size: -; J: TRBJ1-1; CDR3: CAARGQGDEAFF; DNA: TGCGCAGCTAGGGGACAGGGGGATGAAGCTTTCTTT
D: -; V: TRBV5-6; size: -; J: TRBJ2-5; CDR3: CASSLGGRETQYF; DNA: TGTGCCAGCAGCCTCGGGGGTCGAGAGACCCAGTACTTC
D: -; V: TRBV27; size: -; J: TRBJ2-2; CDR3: CASSLPSGGELFF; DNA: TGTGCCAGCAGTTTACCCTCGGGCGGGGAGCTGTTTTTT
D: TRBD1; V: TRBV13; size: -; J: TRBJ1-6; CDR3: CASSPSGQTNSPLHF; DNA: TGTGCCAGCAGCCCCTCGGGACAGACTAATTCACCCCTCCACTTT
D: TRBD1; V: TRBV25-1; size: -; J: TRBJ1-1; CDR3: CASSAYYRGSTEAFF; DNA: TGTGCCAGCAGTGCCTATTACAGGGGTAGCACTGAAGCTTTCTTT
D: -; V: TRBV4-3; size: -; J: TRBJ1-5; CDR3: CASSQTYGPQPQHF; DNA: TGCGCCAGCAGCCAAACATATGGCCCCCAGCCCCAGCATTTT
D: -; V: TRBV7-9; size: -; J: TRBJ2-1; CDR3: CASSLRSSSWGGEQFF; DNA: TGTGCCAGCAGCTTACGATCCTCATCTTGGGGCGGTGAGCAGTTCTTC
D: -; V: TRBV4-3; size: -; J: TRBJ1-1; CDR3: CASSQGALGTGNTEAFF; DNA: TGCGCCAGCAGCCAAGGGGCTTTGGGCACAGGCAACACTGAAGCTTTCTTT
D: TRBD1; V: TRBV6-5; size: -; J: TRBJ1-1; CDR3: CASSTRTGDTEAFF; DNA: TGTGCCAGCAGTACCCGGACAGGGGACACTGAAGCTTTCTTT
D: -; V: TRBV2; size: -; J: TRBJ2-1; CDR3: CASSDSGGGVYNEQFF; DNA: TGTGCCAGCAGTGACTCGGGCGGCGGGGTCTACAATGAGCAGTTCTTC
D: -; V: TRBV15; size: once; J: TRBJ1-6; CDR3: CATKNGSIYNSPLHF; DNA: TGTGCCACTAAAAACGGGTCGATATATAATTCACCCCTCCACTTT
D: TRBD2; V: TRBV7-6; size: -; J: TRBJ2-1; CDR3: CASSFRGAGDFDEQFF; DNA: TGTGCCAGCAGCTTTAGGGGAGCGGGAGACTTTGATGAGCAGTTCTTC
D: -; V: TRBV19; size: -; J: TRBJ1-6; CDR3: CASSIREHGEPLHF; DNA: TGTGCCAGTAGTATAAGGGAGCATGGAGAACCCCTCCACTTT
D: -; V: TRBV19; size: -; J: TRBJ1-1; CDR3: CASSTQKNTEAFF; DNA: TGTGCCAGTAGTACCCAAAAGAACACTGAAGCTTTCTTT
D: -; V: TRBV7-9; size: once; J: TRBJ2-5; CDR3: CASSLETRETQYF; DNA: TGTGCCAGCAGCTTAGAGACTAGGGAGACCCAGTACTTC
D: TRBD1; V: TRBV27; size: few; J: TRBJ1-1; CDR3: CASSLIRDRGNTEAFF; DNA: TGTGCCAGCAGTTTGATAAGGGACAGGGGGAACACTGAAGCTTTCTTT